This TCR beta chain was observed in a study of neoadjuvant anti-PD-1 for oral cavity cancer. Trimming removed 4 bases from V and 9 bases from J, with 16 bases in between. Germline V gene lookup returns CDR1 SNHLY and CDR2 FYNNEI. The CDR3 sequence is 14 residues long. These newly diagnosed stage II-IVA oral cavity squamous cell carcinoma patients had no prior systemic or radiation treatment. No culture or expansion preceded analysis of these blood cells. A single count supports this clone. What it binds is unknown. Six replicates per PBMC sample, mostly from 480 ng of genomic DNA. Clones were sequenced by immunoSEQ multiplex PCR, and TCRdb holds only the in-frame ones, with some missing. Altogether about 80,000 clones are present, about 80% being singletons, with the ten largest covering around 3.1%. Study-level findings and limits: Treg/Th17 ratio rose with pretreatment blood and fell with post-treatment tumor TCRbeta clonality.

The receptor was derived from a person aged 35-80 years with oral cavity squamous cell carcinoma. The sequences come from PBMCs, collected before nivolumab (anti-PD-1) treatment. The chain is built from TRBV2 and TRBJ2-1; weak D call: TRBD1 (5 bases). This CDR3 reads CASSVARGSSEQFF. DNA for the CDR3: TGTGCCAGCAGTGTGGCTAGGGGATCCAGTGAGCAGTTCTTC.